This entry describes one T cell receptor beta chain. The antigen remains unidentified. The entry originates in a study of CD8+ T cells in alopecia areata. Study results and limitations: Treatment with tofacitinib significantly lowered scalp clonality and reduced expanded CD8+ clones among the top 100.

Treatment: oral pan-JAK inhibitor, 5-10 mg twice daily. Sequencing used cDNA as its template, made by extracting RNA and reverse transcribing it. Produced via immunoSEQ multiplex PCR; TCRdb's table is partial and in-frame only. The sample consists of around 200,000 clones, about three fifths of them appearing once. Germline CDR1 and CDR2: MNHEY and SVGAGI. The V end was cut by 5 bases, the J end by 7 bases, with 8 bases between. This CDR3 has 11 residues. The chain couples TRBV6-5 to TRBJ1-1; D gene ambiguous. This TCR came from a human donor with alopecia areata. This specimen consisted of CD4+ T cells sorted from blood, obtained at week 4, from a patient treated with tofacitinib. CDR3 sequence: CASSERYEAFF. In DNA, the CDR3 is TGTGCCAGCAGTGAGAGATATGAAGCTTTCTTT.